The TCR beta chain under discussion was sequenced for a study of CD4 T cells in relation to SARS-CoV-2 and coronaviruses (dated by TCRdb to the early 2020s). Regarding the research as a whole: Patient-derived lymphoblastoid cell lines were used to map the HLA restriction of shared crossreactive spike epitopes. Memory CD4+ T cell crossreactivity between SARS-CoV-2 and common cold coronavirus spike proteins was assessed at the TCR clonotype level in the study. A different, Illumina-based TCR-beta assay was used to sequence expansion assays from other donors in the study. Samples from three pre-COVID donors and the naive versus memory experiments were sequenced with the Adaptive Biotechnologies TCR-sequencing kit; other data were Illumina-based.

Uncultured naive and memory CD4+ T cell DNA received deep-resolution immunoSEQ TCR-beta sequencing. Turning to the authors' computational methods: During preprocessing, nonproductive sequences were removed, along with CDR3s that did not begin with C, did not end with F or W, or were shorter than 7 amino acids. Cultured and uncultured naive and memory CD4+ repertoires were searched for CDR3s previously identified as spike- and CEF-reactive. CDR3 homology was quantified as pairwise Levenshtein distance, calculated with the stringdist R package after three terminal residues were trimmed from each end. Here the immuneACCESS table is served through TCRdb, limited to in-frame sequences with V and J called. Missing clones are a known gap in these copies; in checked studies unresolved V genes cover under half, and the rest lacks a known reason. That table supplies the V and J calls and clone size; D and trimming were determined from the DNA. Within this sample are some 65,000 clones, with approximately 87% of them counted one time only. 1.6% of the sample is taken by the ten largest.

On the study overall, not on this receptor specifically: The study was limited by small numbers of patients and tested TCRs. No donor contributed both pre-pandemic and post-infection samples, which limited tracing the source of pre-existing responses. Significantly weaker SARS-CoV-2-driven expansion was shown by crossreactive clones than by monoreactive clones, consistent with antigenic imprinting. Naive versus memory sequencing indicated the assay detects memory recall responses rather than primary responses primed during culture. Because the crossreactivity analysis focused on spike protein, crossreactivity against other viral proteins was not assessed. In around three fifths of donors, memory CD4+ clonotypes turned up that crossrecognized SARS-CoV-2 and at least one common cold coronavirus spike.

Remarks on this clone: No cognate antigen has been identified for it. The sample holds no much larger clone one base away, and base qualities are not on file.

The CDR3 covers 11 residues, taking in both the cysteine and the phenylalanine. Of the read, only the CDR3 DNA is kept; its 33 bases are in frame from base 1. The germline V gene encodes CDR1 GTSNPN and CDR2 SVGIG (reference sequence). Trimming takes 5 bases from V and 5 bases from J, and the germline ends sit 6 bases apart. CD4+ T cells from unexposed donors were collected before the COVID-19 pandemic (2011-2018). Naive and memory CD4+ T cells were separated from cryopreserved PBMCs through CD4 enrichment, which was followed by EasySep naive CD4+ T cell enrichment. The leukapheresis product for the unexposed donors was obtained through commercial purchase. Ficoll-Paque PLUS gradient centrifugation was used to isolate PBMCs from leukapheresis product or whole blood. PBMCs were either cryopreserved at -140°C or used fresh in the expansion assay. The QIAamp Micro DNA Kit was used to extract genomic DNA from the CD4+ T cells.

This clonotype originated in a human donor in good health. Here the chain combines TRBV30 and TRBJ1-4; there is no confident call for the D gene. The sequencing sample was made of memory CD4+ T cells from PBMCs. According to the study, the label for this sample's cell subset or site signals: memory (non-naive) CD4+ T cells. The nucleotides read TGTGCCTGGGGAACGAATGAAAAACTGTTTTTT. This yields the protein CAWGTNEKLFF.